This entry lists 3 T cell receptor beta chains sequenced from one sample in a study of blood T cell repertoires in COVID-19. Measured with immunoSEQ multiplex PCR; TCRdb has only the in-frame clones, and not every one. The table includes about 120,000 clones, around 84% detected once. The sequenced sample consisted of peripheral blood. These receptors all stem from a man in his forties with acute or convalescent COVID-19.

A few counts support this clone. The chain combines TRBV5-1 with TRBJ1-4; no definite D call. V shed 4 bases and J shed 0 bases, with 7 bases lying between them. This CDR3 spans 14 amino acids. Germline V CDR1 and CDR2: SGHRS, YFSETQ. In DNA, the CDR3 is TGCGCCAGCAGCCTTACACCAACTAATGAAAAACTGTTTTTT. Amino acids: CASSLTPTNEKLFF.

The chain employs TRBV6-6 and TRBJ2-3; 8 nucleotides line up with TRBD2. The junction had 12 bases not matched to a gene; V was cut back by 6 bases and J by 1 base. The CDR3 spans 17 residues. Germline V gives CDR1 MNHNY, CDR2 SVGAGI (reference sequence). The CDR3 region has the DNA TGTGCCAGCAGCCGATCATTTAGCGGGGTGGGCACAGATACGCAGTATTTT. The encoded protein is CASSRSFSGVGTDTQYF.

In DNA, the CDR3 is TGTGCCATCAGTGAAACTAGCGGGGGCTACAATGAGCAGTTCTTC. Amino acid sequence: CAISETSGGYNEQFF. This chain connects TRBV10-3 to TRBJ2-1, with 11 bases that match TRBD2. The CDR3 is 15 residues long. The germline V gene encodes CDR1 ENHRY and CDR2 SYGVKD. V shed 3 bases and J 3 bases; nucleotides not matched to a gene: 1.